This T cell receptor (beta chain) comes out of a study of blood T cell repertoires in COVID-19. Study-wide background: Whether acute or convalescent, the COVID-19 samples came from the United States, Italy and Spain. Sources were T cells, B-cell-depleted T cells, or PBMCs; the material itself was cDNA or gDNA.

In the original processing: Reference gene primer amplification yielded estimated nucleated cell counts. Libraries were prepared by immunoSEQ multiplex PCR; TCRdb keeps only in-frame clonotypes and omits some of them. That table gives V, J and clone size, and the DNA gave D and trimming. In the table there are about 89,000 clones, about 74% of which are singletons. The germline CDR1 and CDR2 sequences are LGHDT and YNNKEL (reference sequence). V was shortened by 4 bases and J by 7 bases, with 17 bases between the two germline ends. This CDR3 is built from 15 residues. The TCR sequence derives from a human donor in a cohort sampled during active COVID-19. The specimen was peripheral blood. V gene TRBV3-1 (or the pseudogene TRBV3-2) combines with J gene TRBJ2-1; possible D gene TRBD2, 6 bases. CDR3 DNA: TGTGCCAGCAGCCCCTTAGCGGCCGCTAGGAATGAGCAGTTCTTC. Encoded protein: CASSPLAAARNEQFF.